This T cell receptor beta chain was retrieved from a study of shared clonotypes between healthy human individuals. The repertoire was sequenced with immunoSEQ multiplex PCR; TCRdb's copy has only in-frame clones and lacks some. The sample yields 400,000 to 600,000 clones, approximately 79% seen once. The unsorted samples took tens of millions of PBMCs to get genomic DNA. V dropped 5 bases and J dropped 1; count of bases not matched to a gene: 2. This CDR3 has 14 amino acids. CDR1 and CDR2 from the germline V gene are MRHNA and SNTAGT. The sequencing sample was made of PBMCs. The receptor comes from a middle-aged woman in good health. Some clones in this sample may be carry-over from other donors' samples. The rearrangement uses TRBV6-4 and TRBJ2-3, with TRBD2 matching over 8 bases. CDR3 coding DNA: TGTGCCAGCAGTCCCGGGAGGGGCACAGATACGCAGTATTTT. Its translation: CASSPGRGTDTQYF.